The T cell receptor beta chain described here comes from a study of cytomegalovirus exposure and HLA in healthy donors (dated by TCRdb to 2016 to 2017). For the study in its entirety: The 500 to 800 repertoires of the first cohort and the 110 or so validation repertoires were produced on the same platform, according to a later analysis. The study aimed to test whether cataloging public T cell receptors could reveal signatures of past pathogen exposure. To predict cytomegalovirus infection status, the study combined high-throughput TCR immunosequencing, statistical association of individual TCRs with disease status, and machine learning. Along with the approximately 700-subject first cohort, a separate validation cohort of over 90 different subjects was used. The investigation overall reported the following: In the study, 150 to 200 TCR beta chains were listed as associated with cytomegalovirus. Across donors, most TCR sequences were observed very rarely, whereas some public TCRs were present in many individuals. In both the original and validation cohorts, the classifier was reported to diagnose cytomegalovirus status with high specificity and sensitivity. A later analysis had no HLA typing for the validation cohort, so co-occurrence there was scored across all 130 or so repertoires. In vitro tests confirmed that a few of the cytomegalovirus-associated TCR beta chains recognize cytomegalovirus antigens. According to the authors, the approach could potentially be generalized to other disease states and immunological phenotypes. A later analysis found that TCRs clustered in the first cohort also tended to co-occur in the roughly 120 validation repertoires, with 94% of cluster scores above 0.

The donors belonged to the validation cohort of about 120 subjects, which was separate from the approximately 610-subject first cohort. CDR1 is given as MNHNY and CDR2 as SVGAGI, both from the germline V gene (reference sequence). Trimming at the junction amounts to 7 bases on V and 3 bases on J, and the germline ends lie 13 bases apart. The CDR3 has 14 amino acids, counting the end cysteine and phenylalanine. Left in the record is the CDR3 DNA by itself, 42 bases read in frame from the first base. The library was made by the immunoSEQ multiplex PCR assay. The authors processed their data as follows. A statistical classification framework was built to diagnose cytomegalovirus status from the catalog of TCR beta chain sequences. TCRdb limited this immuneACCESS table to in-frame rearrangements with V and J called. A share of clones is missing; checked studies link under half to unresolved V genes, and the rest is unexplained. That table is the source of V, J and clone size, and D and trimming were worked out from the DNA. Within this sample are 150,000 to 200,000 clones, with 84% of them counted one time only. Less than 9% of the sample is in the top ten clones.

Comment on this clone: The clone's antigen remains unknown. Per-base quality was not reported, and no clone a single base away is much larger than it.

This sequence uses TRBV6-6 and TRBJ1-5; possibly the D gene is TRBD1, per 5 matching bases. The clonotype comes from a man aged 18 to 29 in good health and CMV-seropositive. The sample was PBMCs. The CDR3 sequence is CASTLTDTNQPQHF. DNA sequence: TGTGCCAGCACCCTAACGGACACCAATCAGCCCCAGCATTTT.